This is a list of T cell receptor beta chains from one sample in a study of graft-versus-host responses after intestinal transplantation. Profiled with immunoSEQ multiplex PCR; TCRdb holds only in-frame clones, not every one. Found here are about 29,000 clones, 65% to 80% of them singletons; the top ten hold approximately 2.8%. Sequencing was performed on ileum tissue, taken 98 days after intestinal transplantation. The receptor source for this set is a human patient who received an intestinal transplant, so some T cells may come from the graft donor. Each CDR3 is given with its conserved first and last residue. Fields, in order: J gene, clone size, V gene, D gene, CDR3 DNA, CDR3 protein. The D gene is left open where the match is weak. Size is omitted from some rows. Given values are once, few, many or a class for expanded clones.

J gene: TRBJ2-5; clone size: -; V gene: TRBV19; D gene: TRBD1; CDR3 DNA: TGTGCCAGTAGTAGGACAGGTCGGGGAGCGGCCCAGTACTTC; CDR3 protein: CASSRTGRGAAQYF
J gene: TRBJ2-7; clone size: -; V gene: TRBV2; D gene: TRBD2; CDR3 DNA: TGTGCCAGCAGTGGTCTTGGGACTAGCTCCGAATTCTACTCCTACGAGCAGTACTTC; CDR3 protein: CASSGLGTSSEFYSYEQYF
J gene: TRBJ2-1; clone size: -; V gene: TRBV5-1; D gene: -; CDR3 DNA: TGCGCCAGCAGCTTGTCCCGGAGGAATGAGCAGTTCTTC; CDR3 protein: CASSLSRRNEQFF
J gene: TRBJ1-6; clone size: -; V gene: TRBV11-2; D gene: TRBD1; CDR3 DNA: TGTGCCAGCAGCTTAGTGGTTCAGGGGGCAGCCCTCCACTTT; CDR3 protein: CASSLVVQGAALHF
J gene: TRBJ2-1; clone size: few; V gene: TRBV6-1; D gene: TRBD2; CDR3 DNA: TGTGCCAGCAGTTTCGCGGGGGGGCCGGTTAATGAGCAGTTCTTC; CDR3 protein: CASSFAGGPVNEQFF
J gene: TRBJ2-2; clone size: -; V gene: TRBV7-7; D gene: -; CDR3 DNA: TGTGCCAGCAGCCAGAGAGTCGGGGGGCCTGGCACCGGGGAGCTGTTTTTT; CDR3 protein: CASSQRVGGPGTGELFF
J gene: TRBJ2-3; clone size: -; V gene: TRBV13; D gene: TRBD2; CDR3 DNA: TGTGCCAGCAGCTTATCCATGGGACTAGCGGTCACAGATACGCAGTATTTT; CDR3 protein: CASSLSMGLAVTDTQYF
J gene: TRBJ2-5; clone size: few; V gene: TRBV5-1; D gene: TRBD2; CDR3 DNA: TGCGCCAGCAGCTCTCTAGCGGGGGGGCTTCAAGAGACCCAGTACTTC; CDR3 protein: CASSSLAGGLQETQYF
J gene: TRBJ1-5; clone size: -; V gene: TRBV7-4; D gene: -; CDR3 DNA: TGTGCCAGCTCGGCGGGCCAGCCCCAGCATTTT; CDR3 protein: CASSAGQPQHF
J gene: TRBJ2-7; clone size: -; V gene: TRBV6-6; D gene: TRBD1; CDR3 DNA: TGTGCCAGCAGTTACGCAGGGGGCGGCTACGAGCAGTACTTC; CDR3 protein: CASSYAGGGYEQYF
J gene: TRBJ1-1; clone size: -; V gene: TRBV5-1; D gene: -; CDR3 DNA: TGCGCCAGCACCCCGGCAGTGGGCTACACTGAAGCTTTCTTT; CDR3 protein: CASTPAVGYTEAFF
J gene: TRBJ2-2; clone size: -; V gene: TRBV19; D gene: TRBD2; CDR3 DNA: TGTGCCAGACTAGCGGGGGGCCCCGGGGAGCTGTTTTTT; CDR3 protein: CARLAGGPGELFF
J gene: TRBJ1-1; clone size: -; V gene: TRBV6-6; D gene: -; CDR3 DNA: TGTGCCAGCAGCCCGGGGGTGAACACTGAAGCTTTCTTT; CDR3 protein: CASSPGVNTEAFF
J gene: TRBJ2-7; clone size: -; V gene: TRBV27; D gene: -; CDR3 DNA: TGTGCCAGCAGCTCCCTGGGCGAACCAAAATACGAGCAGTACTTC; CDR3 protein: CASSSLGEPKYEQYF
J gene: TRBJ1-4; clone size: -; V gene: TRBV6-1; D gene: -; CDR3 DNA: TGTGCCAGCAGTGAAGCTTGGCAGGGGCATGAAAAACTGTTTTTT; CDR3 protein: CASSEAWQGHEKLFF
J gene: TRBJ2-5; clone size: -; V gene: TRBV7-2; D gene: -; CDR3 DNA: TGTGCCAGCTCAGCGACCGCCCCCATAGAGACCCAGTACTTC; CDR3 protein: CASSATAPIETQYF
J gene: TRBJ2-1; clone size: -; V gene: TRBV5-6; D gene: TRBD2; CDR3 DNA: TGTGCCAGCAGCTGGCCGACTAGCGGCAATGAGCAGTTCTTC; CDR3 protein: CASSWPTSGNEQFF